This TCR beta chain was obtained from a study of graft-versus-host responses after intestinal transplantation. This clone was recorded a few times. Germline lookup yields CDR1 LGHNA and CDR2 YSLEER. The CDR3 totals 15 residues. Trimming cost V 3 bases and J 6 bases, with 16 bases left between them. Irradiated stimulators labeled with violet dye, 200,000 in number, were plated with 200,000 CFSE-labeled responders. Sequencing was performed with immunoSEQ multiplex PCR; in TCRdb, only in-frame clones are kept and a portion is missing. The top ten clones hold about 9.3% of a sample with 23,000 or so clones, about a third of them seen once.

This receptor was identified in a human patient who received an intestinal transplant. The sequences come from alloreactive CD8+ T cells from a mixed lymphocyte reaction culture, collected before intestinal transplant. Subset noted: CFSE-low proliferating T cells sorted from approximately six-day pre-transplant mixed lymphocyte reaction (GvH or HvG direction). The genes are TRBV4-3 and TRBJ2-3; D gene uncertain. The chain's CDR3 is CASSHTPAPSDTQYF. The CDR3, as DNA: TGCGCCAGCAGCCACACACCCGCCCCCTCGGATACGCAGTATTTT.